Only a few counts were recorded for the clone carrying this TCR beta chain. The junction departs from the called germline gene at one end, perhaps through a read error. The CDR3 has 13 residues. Germline assignment: CDR1 MNHEY and CDR2 SVGEGT. RNA transcripts were the template for amplifying TCR beta CDR3 regions. TCR CDR3 underwent first-round RT-PCR with the HTBI primer set. TCRdb used MiXCR to reprocess the multiplex PCR reads, holding one entry per CDR3 protein. The sample includes about 360,000 distinct CDR3 sequences, less than 15% of them seen just once. This sample is drawn from a study of T cells in Graves' hyperthyroidism and ophthalmopathy. Over 18 months, lack of ophthalmopathy progression marked Graves' hyperthyroidism as stable.

The sequenced sample was blood. This TCR derives from a woman in her late teens or twenties with Graves' hyperthyroidism. The rearrangement joins TRBV6-2 or TRBV6-3 to TRBJ2-2; D remains ambiguous. The CDR3 here is CASSYSKDNEVLF. In DNA form, the CDR3 reads TGTGCCAGCAGTTACTCGAAGGATAACGAGGTCCTTTTT.